This T cell receptor beta chain came from a study of T cell changes during pregnancy in multiple sclerosis. Assay: immunoSEQ multiplex PCR; the TCRdb copy retains only in-frame clones and omits some. The sample shows tens of thousands of clones, approximately 92% of them seen only once. The germline V gene encodes CDR1 SGHRS and CDR2 YFSETQ. The V end was cut by 4 bases, the J end by 7 bases, with 9 bases between. The length of the CDR3 is 12 residues. This receptor was identified in a female donor in good health, enrolled as a control in a pregnancy study. The V call is TRBV5-1, the J call TRBJ2-1; D remains ambiguous. This material consisted of peripheral blood, taken after pregnancy. The CDR3 DNA is TGCGCCAGCAGCCTGATGCGTAATGAGCAGTTCTTC. Protein product: CASSLMRNEQFF.